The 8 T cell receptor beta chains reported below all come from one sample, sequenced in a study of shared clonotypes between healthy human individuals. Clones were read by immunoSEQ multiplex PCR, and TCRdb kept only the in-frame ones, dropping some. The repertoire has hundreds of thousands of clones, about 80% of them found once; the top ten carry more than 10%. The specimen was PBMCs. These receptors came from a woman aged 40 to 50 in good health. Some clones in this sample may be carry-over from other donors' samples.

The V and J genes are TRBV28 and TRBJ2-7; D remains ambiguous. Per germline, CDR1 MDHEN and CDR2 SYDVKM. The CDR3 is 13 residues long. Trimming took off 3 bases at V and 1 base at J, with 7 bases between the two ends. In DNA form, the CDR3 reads TGTGCCAGCAGTTTTGCCGTTTCCTACGAGCAGTACTTC. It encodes CASSFAVSYEQYF. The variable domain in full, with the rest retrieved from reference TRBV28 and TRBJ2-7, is DVKVTQSSRYLVKRTGEKVFLECVQDMDHENMFWYRQDPGLGLRLIYFSYDVKMKEKGDIPEGYSVSREKKERFSLILESASTNQTSMYLCASSFAVSYEQYFGPGTRLTVT.

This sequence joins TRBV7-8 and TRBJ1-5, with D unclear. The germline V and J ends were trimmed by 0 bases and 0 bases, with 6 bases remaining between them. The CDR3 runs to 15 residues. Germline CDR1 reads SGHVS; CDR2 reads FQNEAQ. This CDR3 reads CASSLARTSNQPQHF. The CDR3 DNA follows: TGTGCCAGCAGCTTAGCTAGGACTAGCAATCAGCCCCAGCATTTT. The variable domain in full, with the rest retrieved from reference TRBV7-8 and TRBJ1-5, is GAGVSQSPRYKVAKRGQDVALRCDPISGHVSLFWYQQALGQGPEFLTYFQNEAQLDKSGLPSDRFFAERPEGSVSTLKIQRTQQEDSAVYLCASSLARTSNQPQHFGDGTRLSIL.

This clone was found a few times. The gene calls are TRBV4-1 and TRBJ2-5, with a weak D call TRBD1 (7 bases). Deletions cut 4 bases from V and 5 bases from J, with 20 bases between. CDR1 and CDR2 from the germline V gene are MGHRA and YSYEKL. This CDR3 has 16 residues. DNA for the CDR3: TGCGCCAGCAGCCTCCAGGGACAGCGGGCAGGGGAGACCCAGTACTTC. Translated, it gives CASSLQGQRAGETQYF.

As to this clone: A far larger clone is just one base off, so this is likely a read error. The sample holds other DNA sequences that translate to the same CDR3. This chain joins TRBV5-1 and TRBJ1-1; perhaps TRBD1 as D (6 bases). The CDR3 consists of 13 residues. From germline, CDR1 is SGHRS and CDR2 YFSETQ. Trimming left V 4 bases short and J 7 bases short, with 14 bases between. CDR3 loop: CASSLRGGLEAFF. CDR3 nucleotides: TGCGCCAGCAGCCTGCGTGGGGGCCTTGAAGCTTTCTTT.

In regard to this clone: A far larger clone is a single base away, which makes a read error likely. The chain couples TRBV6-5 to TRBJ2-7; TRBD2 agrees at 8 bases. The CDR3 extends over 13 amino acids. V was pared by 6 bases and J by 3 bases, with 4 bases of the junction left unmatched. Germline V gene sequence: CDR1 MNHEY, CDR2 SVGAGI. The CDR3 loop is CASSLAGGYEQYF. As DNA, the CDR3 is TGTGCCAGCAGCCTTGCGGGGGGCTACGAGCAGTACTTC.

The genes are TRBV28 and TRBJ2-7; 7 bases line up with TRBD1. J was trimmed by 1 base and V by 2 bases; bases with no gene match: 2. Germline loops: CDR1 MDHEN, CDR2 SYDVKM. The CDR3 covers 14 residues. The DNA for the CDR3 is TGTGCCAGCAGTTTAGAGACAGGGTCCTACGAGCAGTACTTC. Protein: CASSLETGSYEQYF.

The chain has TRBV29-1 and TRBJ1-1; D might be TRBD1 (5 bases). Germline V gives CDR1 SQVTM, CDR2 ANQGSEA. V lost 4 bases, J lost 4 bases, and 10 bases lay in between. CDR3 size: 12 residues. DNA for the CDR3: TGCAGCGTTGTATCGGGGGGCACTGAAGCTTTCTTT. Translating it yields CSVVSGGTEAFF.

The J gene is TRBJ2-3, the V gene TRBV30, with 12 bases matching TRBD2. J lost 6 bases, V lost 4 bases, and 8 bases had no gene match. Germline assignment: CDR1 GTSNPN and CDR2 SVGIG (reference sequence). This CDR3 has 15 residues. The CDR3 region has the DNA TGTGCCTGGAATAGACTAGCGGGAGTGGCGGATACGCAGTATTTT. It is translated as CAWNRLAGVADTQYF.